This T cell receptor (beta chain) was documented in a study of breast tumors, draining lymph nodes, adjacent tissues (dated by TCRdb to about 2016). In the study overall: TCR beta repertoires were compared across tumor, adjacent nontumor tissue and axillary lymph nodes obtained from breast cancer patients. The study aimed to assess the relationships and possible T-cell exchange between tumor, surrounding tissue and draining lymph node repertoires in human breast cancer. General study outcomes and caveats: Tumor T-cell repertoires showed less diversity than lymph node repertoires and more diversity than nontumor tissue repertoires, and tumor T-cell repertoires showed preferential V and J gene usage. In luminal-like breast cancer, tumor and nontumor tissue repertoires resembled each other significantly more than in basal-like breast cancer. The conclusion that tumor T cells originate in lymph nodes was framed as consistent with a hypothesis rather than directly demonstrated. The data were judged consistent with most tumor T cells deriving from the lymph node and then expanding within tumor tissue.

Sequencing instrument: Illumina HiSeq 2000. Multiplex PCR amplification was used to generate the TCR beta chain libraries. The amplified TCR beta chain products were analyzed by high-throughput sequencing. TCRdb reprocessed the public reads (quality trimming at Q25 with fastp, clone calling with MiXCR) and kept in-frame beta chains. Each entry is one CDR3 protein sequence, shown with its most common DNA and genes. The sample table holds 200,000 to 250,000 distinct CDR3 sequences, of which about a third were seen once. The biggest ten clones account for around 1.4% of the sample. The lymph node samples were taken from the axillary draining lymph nodes of breast cancer patients. This clonotype was counted ten times or more. The target of this receptor is not known. Nothing much larger sits one base from this clone, and base qualities are not available. The receptor was derived from a female donor with breast cancer. Some clones in this sample may be carry-over from other donors' samples. Sequencing input: axillary lymph node tissue.

The sequenced DNA: TGTGCCAGCAGCCACGGGGCGAATCAGCCCCAGCATTTT. It translates to CASSHGANQPQHF. The sequence joins TRBV7-2 to TRBJ1-5; the best D guess is TRBD1, with 5 bases matching. Reading from cysteine to phenylalanine, the CDR3 counts 13 amino acids. The sequence is cut down to CDR3 DNA, 39 bases in frame from base 1. As encoded in the germline V gene, CDR1 is SGHTA while CDR2 is FQGNSA. Relative to germline, V is 5 bases shorter and J is 4 bases shorter, with 9 bases between their ends.